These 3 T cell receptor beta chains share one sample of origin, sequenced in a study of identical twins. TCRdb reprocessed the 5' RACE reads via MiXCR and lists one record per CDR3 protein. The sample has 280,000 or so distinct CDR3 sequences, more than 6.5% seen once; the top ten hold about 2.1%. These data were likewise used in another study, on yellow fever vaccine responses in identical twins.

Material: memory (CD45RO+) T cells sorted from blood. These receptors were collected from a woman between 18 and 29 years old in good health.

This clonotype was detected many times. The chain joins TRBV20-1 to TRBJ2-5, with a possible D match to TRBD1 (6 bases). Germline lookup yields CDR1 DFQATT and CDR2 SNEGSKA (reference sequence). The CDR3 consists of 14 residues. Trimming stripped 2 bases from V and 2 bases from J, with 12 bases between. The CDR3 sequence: CSARSGGPQETQYF. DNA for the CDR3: TGCAGTGCTAGATCTGGGGGCCCTCAAGAGACCCAGTACTTC.

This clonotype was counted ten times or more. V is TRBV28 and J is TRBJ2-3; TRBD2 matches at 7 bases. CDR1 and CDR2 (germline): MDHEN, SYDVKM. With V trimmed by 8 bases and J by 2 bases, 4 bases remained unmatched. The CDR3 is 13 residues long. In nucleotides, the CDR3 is TGTGCCAGCCAGCGGGACTACACAGATACGCAGTATTTT. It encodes CASQRDYTDTQYF.

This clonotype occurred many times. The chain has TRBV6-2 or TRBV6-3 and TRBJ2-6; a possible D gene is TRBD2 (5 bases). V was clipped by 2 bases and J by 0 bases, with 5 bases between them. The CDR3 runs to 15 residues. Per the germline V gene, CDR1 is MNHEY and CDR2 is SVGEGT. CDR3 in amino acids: CASSYEGSGANVLTF. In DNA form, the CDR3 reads TGTGCCAGCAGTTACGAGGGCTCTGGGGCCAACGTCCTGACTTTC.